These 29 T cell receptor beta chains originate from one sample sequenced in a study of shared clonotypes between healthy human individuals. Assay: immunoSEQ multiplex PCR; the TCRdb copy retains only in-frame clones and omits some. Among a few million clones listed, more than 80% were seen once. Sequencing was carried out using naive CD4+ T cells sorted from blood. Subset denoted: CD45RA+ positively selected. These receptors originate from a man between 18 and 29 years old in good health.

The chain couples TRBV9 to TRBJ2-5, with TRBD2 matching over 12 bases. The CDR3 extends over 15 amino acids. Germline-derived CDR1 and CDR2 are SGDLS and YYNGEE. V was clipped by 4 bases and J by 3 bases; unmatched bases: 4. CDR3 sequence (DNA): TGTGCCAGCAGCTCTAGCGGGGGGGCGAAAGAGACCCAGTACTTC. Its protein is CASSSSGGAKETQYF.

This chain links TRBV11-2 with TRBJ2-1; 7 nucleotides align to TRBD2. The CDR3 is 13 residues long. CDR1 and CDR2 (germline): SGHAT, FQNNGV. V dropped 5 bases and J dropped 11; count of bases not matched to a gene: 9. CDR3 nucleotide sequence: TGTGCCAGCAGCCTTATCGAGCGGGATCAGCAGTTCTTC. It translates to CASSLIERDQQFF.

This clone has just one count. This CDR3 is CASSLDHTDTQYF. Here the CDR3 DNA reads TGTGCCAGCAGCTTAGATCACACAGATACGCAGTATTTT. This chain connects TRBV11-2 to TRBJ2-3; D gene unclear. CDR3 length: 13 residues. The V end lost 0 bases, the J end lost 2 bases, and 3 bases lay between the germline ends. Germline V gives CDR1 SGHAT, CDR2 FQNNGV.

In regard to this clone: Other DNA sequences in this specimen translate into the identical CDR3. This chain uses TRBV9 with TRBJ2-3, with 13 bases aligning to TRBD2. CDR1 is SGDLS and CDR2 is YYNGEE in the germline V gene. This CDR3 spans 16 amino acids. Germline trimming cut 4 bases from V and 4 bases from J; bases unmatched to any gene: 6. Written as DNA, the CDR3 is TGTGCCAGCAGCCCAAGGACTAGCGGGAGTTCAGATACGCAGTATTTT. Translating it yields CASSPRTSGSSDTQYF.

This CDR3 reads CAIGGTARPTNEKLFF. The CDR3 DNA follows: TGTGCCATAGGGGGGACCGCCCGGCCAACTAATGAAAAACTGTTTTTT. The chain couples TRBV10-3 to TRBJ1-4; a weak D match, TRBD1 (6 bases). V shed 9 bases and J shed 0 bases, with 17 bases lying between them. The CDR3 length is 16 residues. Germline-derived CDR1 and CDR2 are ENHRY and SYGVKD.

The V gene is TRBV27, the J gene TRBJ1-2; D gene ambiguous. Germline lookup yields CDR1 MNHEY and CDR2 SMNVEV (reference sequence). With 5 bases removed from V and 1 base from J, the gap between germline ends came to 17 bases. There are 16 residues in the CDR3. In DNA form, the CDR3 reads TGTGCCAGCAGTAGAAAAGCAGCGACTTTTAACTATGGCTACACCTTC. Its protein product is CASSRKAATFNYGYTF.

The CDR3 DNA follows: TGTGCCAGCAGGCCATCCGACGGTCCCTACGAGCAGTACTTC. Its translation is CASRPSDGPYEQYF. V gene TRBV6-6 combines with J gene TRBJ2-7, with unresolved D. The CDR3 length is 14 residues. Trimming stripped 6 bases from V and 2 bases from J, with 14 bases between. Germline-derived CDR1 and CDR2 are MNHNY and SVGAGI (reference sequence).

This chain joins TRBV7-2 and TRBJ2-2, with 14 positions matching TRBD2. Germline V gives CDR1 SGHTA, CDR2 FQGNSA. V gave up 4 bases and J gave up 4 bases; unmatched junction bases: 2. This CDR3 is 16 amino acids long. This chain's CDR3 is CASSSTSGRVTGELFF. The CDR3 bases are TGTGCCAGCAGCTCGACTAGCGGGAGGGTCACCGGGGAGCTGTTTTTT.

The J gene is TRBJ2-2, the V gene TRBV5-1; D may match TRBD1 or TRBD2 (5 bases each). The germline V gene has CDR1 SGHRS and CDR2 YFSETQ. The CDR3 contains 16 residues. Trimming removed 4 bases at V and 1 base at J, with 14 bases between. The CDR3 region has the DNA TGCGCCAGCAGCCGGGATGGGGCCCTGAACACCGGGGAGCTGTTTTTT. Protein: CASSRDGALNTGELFF.

This chain joins TRBV5-1 and TRBJ1-2, with 7 bases identical to TRBD1. The CDR3 has 13 residues. V shed 5 bases and J 6 bases; nucleotides not matched to a gene: 7. Germline CDR1 and CDR2: SGHRS and YFSETQ. The CDR3 loop is CASRIGQADGYTF. Written as DNA, the CDR3 is TGCGCCAGCAGAATCGGACAGGCTGATGGCTACACCTTC. Together with reference TRBV5-1 and TRBJ1-2, the CDR3 gives the full variable domain: KAGVTQTPRYLIKTRGQQVTLSCSPISGHRSVSWYQQTPGQGLQFLFEYFSETQRNKGNFPGRFSGRQFSNSRSEMNVSTLELGDSALYLCASRIGQADGYTFGSGTRLTVV.

The rearrangement uses TRBV7-6 and TRBJ2-5, with D unclear. V was pared by 7 bases and J by 2 bases, with 5 bases between. This CDR3 has 11 amino acids. Germline CDR1 reads SGHVS; CDR2 reads FNYEAQ. CDR3 in DNA: TGTGCCAGCACCCCACAAGAGACCCAGTACTTC. It encodes CASTPQETQYF.

The chain has TRBV10-1 and TRBJ2-4; either TRBD1 or TRBD2 may fit D (5 bases each). Germline CDR1 reads WNHNN; CDR2 reads SYGVQD (reference sequence). V gave up 1 base and J gave up 15 bases, with 13 bases separating them. This CDR3 is 12 amino acids long. The CDR3 DNA follows: TGCGCCAGCAGTGAGTTCGTCGAGGGGCGGTACTTC. Translated: CASSEFVEGRYF.

The CDR3 spells CASRGIQGADQPQHF. The CDR3 DNA is TGTGCCAGCAGGGGTATACAGGGGGCGGATCAGCCCCAGCATTTT. The chain links TRBV2 to TRBJ1-5, with TRBD1 matching over 9 bases. Trimming took 6 bases from V and 5 from J; bases not matched to a gene: 8. The germline gives CDR1 SNHLY, CDR2 FYNNEI. The CDR3 contains 15 residues. Complete variable domain (other parts from reference TRBV2 and TRBJ1-5): EPEVTQTPSHQVTQMGQEVILRCVPISNHLYFYWYRQILGQKVEFLVSFYNNEISEKSEIFDDQFSVERPDGSNFTLKIRSTKLEDSAMYFCASRGIQGADQPQHFGDGTRLSIL.

The rearrangement links TRBV14 to TRBJ1-1, with D possibly matching TRBD1 (6 bases). Trimming pared 9 bases from V and 4 bases from J, leaving 15 bases between. Germline CDR1 and CDR2: SGHDN and FVKESK. The CDR3 sequence is 13 residues long. CDR3 residues: CASQRGHITEAFF. CDR3 DNA: TGTGCCAGTCAAAGGGGACACATCACTGAAGCTTTCTTT.

The CDR3 DNA follows: TGCAGTGCTAGAGAGGAGACCCGGCAGTTCTTC. This sequence encodes CSAREETRQFF. The chain combines TRBV20-1 with TRBJ2-1; D not resolved. Germline CDR1 reads DFQATT; CDR2 reads SNEGSKA (reference sequence). The germline V and J ends were trimmed by 0 bases and 12 bases, with 9 bases remaining between them. The CDR3 contains 11 residues.

V gene TRBV4-3 combines with J gene TRBJ2-7; D is possibly TRBD2 (6 bases). Germline CDR1 and CDR2: LGHNA and YSLEER. The CDR3 has 13 residues. The ends were cut back, 1 base at V and 7 bases at J, with 11 bases in the middle. This CDR3 reads CASSQGGRGEQYF. As DNA, the CDR3 is TGCGCCAGCAGCCAAGGGGGCCGGGGGGAGCAGTACTTC.

V and J are TRBV2 and TRBJ1-1, with TRBD1 matching 7 bases. The CDR3 runs to 14 residues. Germline loops: CDR1 SNHLY, CDR2 FYNNEI. The V and J ends lost 6 bases and 5 bases, in that order; junction bases with no gene match: 9. The CDR3 DNA reads as TGTGCCAGCAGGGAACAGGGGCTAACTACTGAAGCTTTCTTT. It translates to CASREQGLTTEAFF.

The chain carries TRBV7-8 and TRBJ1-2; D gene uncertain. Germline V gene lookup returns CDR1 SGHVS and CDR2 FQNEAQ. The CDR3 loop spans 13 amino acids. Trimming stripped 3 bases from V and 1 base from J, with 6 bases between. Here the CDR3 DNA reads TGTGCCAGCAGCTTCGACGGTAACTATGGCTACACCTTC. Its translation: CASSFDGNYGYTF.

The genes are TRBV10-2 and TRBJ2-3, with D uncertain. This CDR3 is 11 amino acids long. The ends were cut back, 8 bases at V and 6 bases at J, with 9 bases in the middle. Germline assignment: CDR1 WSHSY and CDR2 SAAADI. DNA of the CDR3: TGCGCCAGCCGAATTGGTGATACGCAGTATTTT. Translation gives CASRIGDTQYF.

V and J are TRBV5-8 and TRBJ2-3, with TRBD1 as a possible D gene (6 bases). The V gene's germline CDR1 is SGHTS and CDR2 YDEGEE. V was trimmed by 2 bases and J by 0 bases, leaving 10 bases between them. The CDR3 sequence is 15 residues long. Here the CDR3 reads CASSLQGSSTDTQYF. DNA of the CDR3: TGTGCCAGCAGCTTACAGGGCTCTAGCACAGATACGCAGTATTTT.

This sequence joins TRBV27 and TRBJ2-3; 8 nucleotides agree with TRBD2. The CDR3 sequence is 17 residues long. The V gene's germline CDR1 is MNHEY and CDR2 SMNVEV (reference sequence). Trimming at V came to 4 bases and at J to 2 bases, leaving 11 bases not matched to a gene. CDR3 amino acids: CASSSILVSGITDTQYF. CDR3 in DNA: TGTGCCAGCAGTTCCATCCTCGTTAGCGGGATCACAGATACGCAGTATTTT.

The rearrangement joins TRBV18 to TRBJ2-7; possibly TRBD2 for D (5 bases). V shed 3 bases and J shed 5 bases, with 14 bases lying between them. The CDR3 extends over 14 amino acids. From germline, CDR1 is KGHSH and CDR2 LQKENI. CDR3 protein: CASSPPGSRDEQYF. DNA of the CDR3: TGTGCCAGCTCACCCCCCGGGTCGAGGGACGAGCAGTACTTC.

This chain links TRBV6-5 with TRBJ1-2, with 7 bases fitting TRBD1. This CDR3 spans 14 amino acids. V lost 5 bases and J lost 6; bases outside the gene matches: 9. CDR1 is MNHEY, CDR2 SVGAGI, per germline. CDR3 bases: TGTGCCAGCAGTGGCTGGGACAGCAAACATGGCTACACCTTC. Protein product: CASSGWDSKHGYTF.

The rearrangement uses TRBV6-1 and TRBJ2-5; D possibly corresponds to TRBD2 (5 bases). The CDR3 extends over 13 amino acids. The germline gives CDR1 MNHNS, CDR2 SASEGT. The V gene lost 3 bases and the J gene lost 4 bases, with 9 bases spanning the gap. The CDR3 DNA is TGTGCCAGCAGTGACGGGGTTCCAGAGACCCAGTACTTC. Protein: CASSDGVPETQYF.

V gene TRBV29-1 combines with J gene TRBJ2-3, with 7 bases identical to TRBD1. The germline CDR1 and CDR2 sequences are SQVTM and ANQGSEA. CDR3 length equals 15 residues. V lost 7 bases and J lost 0; bases outside the gene matches: 10. The CDR3 loop reads CSARDRVVSTDTQYF. For the CDR3, the DNA is TGCAGCGCCCGCGACAGGGTAGTAAGCACAGATACGCAGTATTTT.

The chain combines TRBV25-1 with TRBJ2-7; D possibly corresponds to TRBD2 (6 bases). Trimming pared 1 base from V and 2 bases from J, leaving 12 bases between. Germline lookup yields CDR1 MGHDK and CDR2 SYGVNS. This CDR3 spans 15 amino acids. The CDR3 region has the DNA TGTGCCAGCAGTGAATCGTCCCTAGCGACCTACGAGCAGTACTTC. Translated: CASSESSLATYEQYF.

This clone was seen just once. The chain carries TRBV29-1 and TRBJ2-5, with D maybe TRBD2 (5 bases). The CDR3 has 14 amino acids. Germline loops: CDR1 SQVTM, CDR2 ANQGSEA. The V and J ends lost 4 bases and 0 bases respectively, with 12 bases between them. The CDR3 spells CSVGRDRYQETQYF. The DNA of the CDR3 is TGCAGCGTTGGCCGGGATAGGTACCAAGAGACCCAGTACTTC. Full variable domain (rest looked up from reference TRBV29-1 and TRBJ2-5): SAVISQKPSRDICQRGTSLTIQCQVDSQVTMMFWYRQQPGQSLTLIATANQGSEATYESGFVIDKFPISRPNLTFSTLTVSNMSPEDSSIYLCSVGRDRYQETQYFGPGTRLLVL.

The chain combines TRBV2 with TRBJ2-3; a possible D gene is TRBD1 (6 bases). The CDR3 extends over 13 amino acids. From germline, CDR1 is SNHLY and CDR2 FYNNEI. Trimming removed 6 bases at V and 4 bases at J, with 11 bases between. The CDR3 protein is CASRASGADTQYF. The CDR3 DNA reads as TGTGCCAGCAGAGCCTCAGGGGCAGATACGCAGTATTTT.

V is TRBV10-3 and J is TRBJ1-5; D is undetermined. V was clipped by 2 bases and J by 7 bases, with 15 bases between them. From germline, CDR1 is ENHRY and CDR2 SYGVKD. This CDR3 has 15 amino acids. In DNA, the CDR3 is TGTGCCATCAGTGAGGGCCCCCCCGGACGGCAGCCCCAGCATTTT. Translation: CAISEGPPGRQPQHF.